This passage covers 20 T cell receptor beta chains from one sample sequenced in a study of T-cell memory formation after mild COVID-19. One entry per CDR3 protein results from TCRdb running MiXCR on the 5' RACE reads. Of approximately 300,000 distinct CDR3 sequences detected, approximately 19% appear once; the ten largest clones hold 21%. Material: PBMCs or a T cell subset sorted from them (not recorded which). The receptors were gathered from a man aged 18-30 years who had mild COVID-19 (a few samples of this study predate the infection). Cell type and time point are not known.

This clonotype came up a few times. This chain's CDR3 is CASRERRDLLTDTQYF. The CDR3 nucleotides are TGTGCCAGCAGGGAAAGGAGGGACCTCTTGACAGATACGCAGTATTTT. The chain combines TRBV6-1 with TRBJ2-3; perhaps TRBD2 as D (6 bases). With 6 bases removed from V and 3 bases from J, the gap between germline ends came to 19 bases. Germline lookup yields CDR1 MNHNS and CDR2 SASEGT. The CDR3 consists of 16 residues.

This clonotype was counted a few times. This rearrangement joins TRBV6-5 to TRBJ2-5; weak D call: TRBD1 (6 bases). With 5 bases removed from V and 5 bases from J, the gap between germline ends came to 12 bases. The germline gives CDR1 MNHEY, CDR2 SVGAGI. The CDR3 is 13 amino acids. The CDR3 DNA reads as TGTGCCAGCAGTAACAGGGTTGCGGAGACCCAGTACTTC. Translated: CASSNRVAETQYF.

V usage is TRBV20-1 and J usage is TRBJ2-7; D is possibly TRBD2 (5 bases). The germline V gene encodes CDR1 DFQATT and CDR2 SNEGSKA (reference sequence). The CDR3 is made up of 13 amino acids. V was shortened by 3 bases and J by 4 bases, with 13 bases between the two germline ends. The CDR3 bases are TGCAGTGCTAGGAGCGGATCATCATACGAGCAGTACGTC. Amino acid sequence: CSARSGSSYEQYV.

The chain combines TRBV4-1 with TRBJ2-7; TRBD1 is a possible D gene (6 bases). The CDR3 length is 15 residues. Trimming removed 1 base at V and 2 bases at J, with 12 bases between. Germline V gene sequence: CDR1 MGHRA, CDR2 YSYEKL. The CDR3 coding sequence is TGCGCCAGCAGCCAAGTCCCCCAGGGGCCCTACGAGCAGTACTTC. Amino acid sequence: CASSQVPQGPYEQYF.

This clonotype came up a few times. The chain uses TRBV5-1 and TRBJ1-2; D might be TRBD1 (6 bases). CDR3 length: 13 residues. V lost 4 bases to trimming and J lost 3 bases, with 10 bases between them. Germline V gives CDR1 SGHRS, CDR2 YFSETQ. The CDR3 coding sequence is TGCGCCAGCAGCGATCGACAGGACTATGGCTACACCTTC. This gives the protein CASSDRQDYGYTF.

Written as DNA, the CDR3 is TGTGCCAGCAGCCAATCGTCTGGCGTAAACATTCAGTACTTC. Translation gives CASSQSSGVNIQYF. The chain carries TRBV27 and TRBJ2-4; no clear D gene. The CDR3 contains 14 residues. Germline V CDR1 and CDR2: MNHEY, SMNVEV (reference sequence). V was clipped by 6 bases and J by 6 bases, with 15 bases between them.

V usage is TRBV19 and J usage is TRBJ2-3; TRBD2 might be the D (7 bases). The germline V gene encodes CDR1 LNHDA and CDR2 SQIVND (reference sequence). Between the trimmed V and J ends, which lost 4 bases and 4 bases, there was a span of 18 bases. The CDR3 runs to 16 residues. The DNA for the CDR3 is TGTGCCAGTAGTACCGTCGGGGGCGGGGGATCAGATACGCAGTATTTT. Translating it yields CASSTVGGGGSDTQYF.

The chain has TRBV6-6 and TRBJ2-3, with D hard to call. V gave up 0 bases and J gave up 1 base, with 11 bases separating them. Germline assignment: CDR1 MNHNY and CDR2 SVGAGI (reference sequence). This CDR3 has 16 residues. The CDR3 loop reads CASSYSVVGGTDTQYF. The CDR3 DNA reads TGTGCCAGCAGTTACTCCGTAGTAGGAGGCACAGATACGCAGTATTTT.

In this sample, this clonotype turned up a few times. This chain connects TRBV6-2 or TRBV6-3 to TRBJ2-7; D is unresolved. V was shortened by 8 bases and J by 12 bases, with 17 bases between the two germline ends. Germline V gene sequence: CDR1 MNHEY, CDR2 SVGEGT. This CDR3 is 11 amino acids long. CDR3 DNA sequence: TGTGCCAGCGGATACGGGCCGACACCGTACGTC. It translates to CASGYGPTPYV.

This clonotype has just a few counts. The J gene is TRBJ2-7, the V gene TRBV5-1; D is ambiguous. The germline V gene encodes CDR1 SGHRS and CDR2 YFSETQ. Trimming shortened V by 3 bases and J by 2 bases, and 9 bases separated the two germline ends. This CDR3 contains 13 residues. CDR3: CASSSPATYEQYF. The CDR3 nucleotides read TGCGCCAGCAGCTCGCCCGCAACCTACGAGCAGTACTTC.

The rearrangement links TRBV12-5 to TRBJ2-5; 8 nucleotides match TRBD2. J was trimmed by 5 bases and V by 2 bases; bases with no gene match: 10. This CDR3 has 16 amino acids. Looked up from germline, CDR1 is LGHNT and CDR2 is FRNRAP. CDR3 in DNA: TGTGCTAGTGGTTTGCCGACTAGCGCAAGAAAGGAGACCCAGTACTTC. As protein: CASGLPTSARKETQYF.

This clonotype was observed a few times. The chain is built from TRBV7-9 and TRBJ2-1; 10 bases match TRBD2. V shed 5 bases, J shed 5 bases, and the junction held 6 bases outside the gene matches. Per the germline V gene, CDR1 is SEHNR and CDR2 is FQNEAQ (reference sequence). The CDR3 has 15 residues. Here the CDR3 DNA reads TGTGCCAGCAGCCGGGGACTAGCGACAGACAATGAGCAGTTCTTC. Amino acids: CASSRGLATDNEQFF.

CDR3 nucleotides: TGCGCCAGCAGCTTAACGAATACGGATGAGCAGTTCTTC. Translating gives CASSLTNTDEQFF. The rearrangement links TRBV5-1 to TRBJ2-1; D is undetermined. CDR1 is SGHRS, CDR2 YFSETQ, per germline. The CDR3 runs to 13 residues. The V gene lost 2 bases and the J gene lost 8 bases, with 11 bases spanning the gap.

The J gene is TRBJ2-7, the V gene TRBV12-3 or TRBV12-4; possible D gene TRBD1, 5 bases. CDR3 length equals 13 residues. The V end lost 7 bases, the J end lost 8 bases, and 18 bases lay between the germline ends. The CDR3: CASTLLFQGQQYF. The DNA for the CDR3 is TGTGCCAGCACCCTGCTTTTCCAGGGTCAGCAGTACTTC.

The chain is built from TRBV6-2 or TRBV6-3 and TRBJ1-2; no clear D. Germline V CDR1 and CDR2: MNHEY, SVGEGT. This CDR3 has 11 residues. Trimming removed 5 bases at V and 6 bases at J, with 7 bases between. CDR3: CASSLIHGYTF. CDR3 DNA sequence: TGTGCCAGCAGTCTCATCCATGGCTACACCTTC.

The chain couples TRBV4-3 to TRBJ2-7; D might be TRBD1 or TRBD2, each matching 5 bases. V was shortened by 1 base and J by 4 bases, with 11 bases between the two germline ends. Germline lookup yields CDR1 LGHNA and CDR2 YSLEER. The CDR3 consists of 14 residues. Here the CDR3 DNA reads TGCGCCAGCAGCCAAGCGCCGGGGCCGTACGAGCAGTACTTC. Translated, it gives CASSQAPGPYEQYF.

In its sample, this clonotype was seen a few times. This chain connects TRBV12-3 or TRBV12-4 to TRBJ2-4; D might be TRBD1 (6 bases). Trimming pared 2 bases from V and 2 bases from J, leaving 10 bases between. The CDR3 has 15 amino acids. As DNA, the CDR3 is TGTGCCAGCAGTTTATGGGGGCATTCCAAAAACATTCAGTACTTC. Translated, it gives CASSLWGHSKNIQYF.

This clonotype was counted between two and nine times. J is TRBJ1-6 and V is TRBV12-3 or TRBV12-4, with 8 bases identical to TRBD1. With V trimmed by 4 bases and J by 7 bases, 6 bases remained unmatched. This CDR3 comprises 15 residues. For the CDR3, the DNA is TGTGCCAGCAGTTCCGGACAGGGCGGGAATTCACCCCTCCACTTT. Protein product: CASSSGQGGNSPLHF.

This clonotype was seen more than once but under ten times. The chain has TRBV29-1 and TRBJ2-3; TRBD2 matches 9 bases. This CDR3 is 14 amino acids long. CDR1 SQVTM and CDR2 ANQGSEA come from the germline V gene. V lost 7 bases to trimming and J lost 6 bases; unmatched junction nucleotides: 11. The CDR3 is CSADSGGPLDTQYF. The CDR3 nucleotides are TGCAGCGCAGATAGCGGGGGCCCATTGGATACGCAGTATTTT.

V and J are TRBV12-3 or TRBV12-4 and TRBJ2-4; D assignment may be TRBD1 or TRBD2 (5 bases each). The CDR3 spans 13 residues. Trimming left V 3 bases short and J 8 bases short, with 11 bases between. Here the CDR3 reads CASSLSGRDIQYF. DNA of the CDR3: TGTGCCAGCAGTTTGTCAGGGCGGGACATTCAGTACTTC.